This T cell receptor (beta chain) emerged from a study of T cells in Graves' hyperthyroidism and ophthalmopathy. Whole-study results and caveats: Most thyroid clonotypes with frequency above 0.001 were detected in blood.

Patients counted as stable if ophthalmopathy did not develop within 18 months. Newly diagnosed patients aged 18 to 65 had hyperthyroidism of under 2 months' duration. Exclusions: uncontrolled infection, other autoimmune disease, pregnancy, lactation. This CDR3 contains 13 residues. The V gene end was trimmed by 7 bases and the J gene end by 3 bases; junction bases not matched to a gene: 8. Germline loops: CDR1 SQVTM, CDR2 ANQGSEA. Amplification yielded TCR beta CDR3 regions, with RNA transcripts as the source. A set of HTBI primers served as the primers for a first-round RT-PCR of the TCR CDR3. TCRdb re-derived calls from the multiplex PCR reads in MiXCR, one entry per CDR3 protein. The table lists roughly 720,000 distinct CDR3 sequences, 15% to 20% of them singletons, with 15% in the top ten. At least ten counts were recorded for this clonotype. Its antigen is not identified.

The TCR originated in a man aged 50 to 60 with Graves' hyperthyroidism. The sequenced material came from blood. The V call is TRBV29-1, the J call TRBJ1-1, with TRBD1 matching 7 bases. CDR3 sequence reads: CSARQGGDTEAFF. The DNA of the CDR3 is TGCAGCGCGCGACAGGGTGGAGACACTGAAGCTTTCTTT.